Detailed here is one T cell receptor (beta chain). The antigen remains unidentified. This sample was taken from a study of cytomegalovirus exposure and HLA in healthy donors. The study's findings and limits: Presence/absence analyses took donor sequencing depth as roughly uniform.

The PCR used 60 Vbeta and 13 Jbeta primers. Original analysis: Later work found approximately 87 million unique TCR beta chains, with about 10 million shared. Assay: immunoSEQ multiplex PCR; the TCRdb copy retains only in-frame clones and omits some. The DNA gave D and trimming, while V, J and clone size come from that table. The sample holds 150,000 to 200,000 clones; roughly 74% are singletons and the top ten take around 11%. The sequenced sample consisted of PBMCs. The source of this sequence is a man younger than 30 in good health and CMV-seropositive.

The CDR3 region is CASSEPGGRGSRQYF. The CDR3 DNA is TGTGCCAGCAGTGAACCGGGGGGGAGGGGGTCACGACAGTACTTC. The rearrangement joins TRBV2 to TRBJ2-7; TRBD2 aligns across 8 bases. The CDR3 is 15 amino acids. The germline gives CDR1 SNHLY, CDR2 FYNNEI. V shed 2 bases and J 10 bases; nucleotides not matched to a gene: 13.